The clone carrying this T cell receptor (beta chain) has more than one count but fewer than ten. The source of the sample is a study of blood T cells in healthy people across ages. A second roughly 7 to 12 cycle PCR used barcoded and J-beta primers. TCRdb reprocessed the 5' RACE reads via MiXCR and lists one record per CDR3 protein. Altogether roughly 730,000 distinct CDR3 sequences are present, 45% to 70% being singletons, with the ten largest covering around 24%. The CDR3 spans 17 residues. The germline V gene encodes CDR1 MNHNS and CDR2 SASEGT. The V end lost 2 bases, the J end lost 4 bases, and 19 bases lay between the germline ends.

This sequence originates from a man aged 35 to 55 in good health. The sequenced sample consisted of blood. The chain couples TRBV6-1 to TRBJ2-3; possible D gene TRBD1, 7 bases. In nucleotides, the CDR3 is TGTGCCAGCAGTGAATCTTTGGGGGGCAGGGGGGCAGATACGCAGTATTTT. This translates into CASSESLGGRGADTQYF.